These 26 T cell receptor beta chains came from one sample sequenced in a study of blood T cell repertoires in COVID-19. Measured with immunoSEQ multiplex PCR; TCRdb has only the in-frame clones, and not every one. The table records roughly 320,000 clones, roughly 91% of them present only once. Sequencing used peripheral blood. These receptors originate from a woman aged 25 to 39 with COVID-19, enrolled during active disease.

The chain joins TRBV11-2 to TRBJ2-7; 9 nucleotides align to TRBD2. Germline CDR1 is SGHAT and CDR2 is FQNNGV. The V and J ends lost 5 bases and 0 bases, in that order; junction bases with no gene match: 11. CDR3 length equals 17 residues. CDR3: CASSTFRGGLASYEQYF. DNA for the CDR3: TGTGCCAGCAGCACATTTAGGGGGGGACTAGCCTCCTACGAGCAGTACTTC. Complete variable domain (other parts from reference TRBV11-2 and TRBJ2-7): EAGVAQSPRYKIIEKRQSVAFWCNPISGHATLYWYQQILGQGPKLLIQFQNNGVVDDSQLPKDRFSAERLKGVDSTLKIQPAKLEDSAVYLCASSTFRGGLASYEQYFGPGTRLTVT.

J is TRBJ2-1 and V is TRBV2; perhaps TRBD1 as D (5 bases). V was cut by 3 bases and J by 2 bases, with 8 bases left in between. Germline V gene sequence: CDR1 SNHLY, CDR2 FYNNEI. The CDR3 consists of 14 residues. The CDR3 spells CASSDETAYNEQFF. The CDR3 region has the DNA TGTGCCAGCAGTGATGAGACAGCCTACAATGAGCAGTTCTTC.

The genes are TRBV10-3 and TRBJ2-5; D call uncertain. From germline, CDR1 is ENHRY and CDR2 SYGVKD. V gave up 7 bases and J gave up 5 bases, with 14 bases separating them. This CDR3 spans 13 amino acids. CDR3 sequence (DNA): TGTGCCATCAAGTCGAGGCTACCGGAGACCCAGTACTTC. Translation gives CAIKSRLPETQYF.

This chain links TRBV7-8 with TRBJ1-1, with TRBD1 as a possible D gene (6 bases). This CDR3 spans 15 amino acids. Trimming removed 5 bases from V and 1 base from J, with 14 bases in between. CDR1 is SGHVS, CDR2 FQNEAQ, per germline. CDR3 in DNA: TGTGCCAGCAGCCTGGACAGAATCAGGAACACTGAAGCTTTCTTT. It codes for CASSLDRIRNTEAFF.

With regard to this clone: One base away lies a much larger clone, so this may be a sequencing read error. The CDR3 sequence is CASTGSGANVLTF. DNA for the CDR3: TGTGCCAGCACCGGGTCTGGGGCCAACGTCCTGACTTTC. The gene calls are TRBV27 and TRBJ2-6; no reliable D call. The V gene's germline CDR1 is MNHEY and CDR2 SMNVEV (reference sequence). The CDR3 is made up of 13 amino acids. V was trimmed by 7 bases and J by 1 base, leaving 5 bases between them.

The V gene is TRBV6-1, the J gene TRBJ2-7; D ambiguous. With 3 bases removed from V and 1 base from J, the gap between germline ends came to 7 bases. Germline V lookup: CDR1 MNHNS, CDR2 SASEGT. The CDR3 has 13 residues. The CDR3 here is CASSELVSYEQYF. The CDR3 DNA sequence: TGTGCCAGCAGTGAGTTAGTGTCCTACGAGCAGTACTTC.

The V gene is TRBV23-1, the J gene TRBJ1-4; no definite D call. TRBV23-1 is known as an ORF, though its function is uncertain. The CDR3 runs 14 residues. V gave up 2 bases and J gave up 10 bases, with 14 bases separating them. This CDR3 is CASSQPKVNRKLFF. The CDR3 region has the DNA TGCGCCAGCAGTCAACCAAAAGTCAATAGAAAACTGTTTTTT.

The chain links TRBV3-1 (or the pseudogene TRBV3-2) to TRBJ1-2, with TRBD1 matching over 7 bases. The ends lost 4 bases at V and 10 bases at J; junction bases unmatched: 3. This CDR3 contains 11 residues. Germline loops: CDR1 LGHDT, CDR2 YNNKEL (reference sequence). The CDR3 sequence: CASSPGTVYTF. The CDR3 DNA sequence: TGTGCCAGCAGCCCAGGGACAGTCTACACCTTC.

J is TRBJ1-5 and V is TRBV29-1; possibly TRBD1 for D (5 bases). The V gene lost 5 bases and the J gene lost 3 bases, with 11 bases spanning the gap. Germline-derived CDR1 and CDR2 are SQVTM and ANQGSEA. The CDR3 length is 13 residues. For the CDR3, the DNA is TGCAGCGTTACCGACAGCTACAATCAGCCCCAGCATTTT. Translating gives CSVTDSYNQPQHF. Using reference TRBV29-1 and TRBJ1-5 for the parts outside the CDR3, the full variable domain is SAVISQKPSRDICQRGTSLTIQCQVDSQVTMMFWYRQQPGQSLTLIATANQGSEATYESGFVIDKFPISRPNLTFSTLTVSNMSPEDSSIYLCSVTDSYNQPQHFGDGTRLSIL.

This rearrangement joins TRBV4-1 to TRBJ2-1, with 10 positions matching TRBD2. V dropped 4 bases and J dropped 0; count of bases not matched to a gene: 3. Germline CDR1 is MGHRA and CDR2 is YSYEKL. This CDR3 is built from 16 residues. In nucleotides, the CDR3 is TGCGCCAGCAGCCTAAGCGGGGGGGCCTCCTACAATGAGCAGTTCTTC. This translates into CASSLSGGASYNEQFF.

The genes are TRBV3-1 (or the pseudogene TRBV3-2) and TRBJ2-2, with a possible D match to TRBD1 (5 bases). Germline CDR1 LGHDT, CDR2 YNNKEL (reference sequence). CDR3 length: 16 amino acids. V gave up 4 bases and J gave up 2 bases, with 14 bases separating them. The CDR3 sequence is CASSRLTVFNTGELFF. The CDR3 nucleotides are TGTGCCAGCAGCCGCCTGACAGTTTTCAACACCGGGGAGCTGTTTTTT.

The chain recombines TRBV4-1 with TRBJ1-1, with D tentatively TRBD1 (5 bases). Looked up from germline, CDR1 is MGHRA and CDR2 is YSYEKL. Trimming took off 4 bases at V and 5 bases at J, with 11 bases between the two ends. This CDR3 region has 13 residues. CDR3 nucleotide sequence: TGCGCCAGCAGCCGGGGGGTTTGGACTGAAGCTTTCTTT. Translating gives CASSRGVWTEAFF.

J is TRBJ1-2 and V is TRBV28; TRBD1 agrees at 8 bases. Trimming cost V 9 bases and J 8 bases; bases outside gene matches: 17. The CDR3 has 15 amino acids. Per germline, CDR1 MDHEN and CDR2 SYDVKM. CDR3 in amino acids: CASRRAGGSIGGYTF. Written as DNA, the CDR3 is TGTGCCAGTAGAAGGGCAGGGGGCTCGATTGGAGGCTACACCTTC.

The rearrangement links TRBV7-3 to TRBJ2-6; perhaps TRBD1 as D (5 bases). Trimming left V 1 base short and J 0 bases short, with 13 bases between. The CDR3 runs 18 residues. Germline lookup yields CDR1 SGHTA and CDR2 FQGTGA. The CDR3 spells CASSLNPGLSSGANVLTF. CDR3 DNA sequence: TGTGCCAGCAGCTTAAATCCAGGGCTAAGCTCTGGGGCCAACGTCCTGACTTTC. Full variable domain (rest looked up from reference TRBV7-3 and TRBJ2-6): GAGVSQTPSNKVTEKGKYVELRCDPISGHTALYWYRQSLGQGPEFLIYFQGTGAADDSGLPNDRFFAVRPEGSVSTLKIQRTERGDSAVYLCASSLNPGLSSGANVLTFGAGSRLTVL.

The CDR3 reads CASSLGGGGRETQYF. For the CDR3, the DNA is TGTGCCAGCAGCCTAGGTGGCGGGGGGCGTGAGACCCAGTACTTC. The rearrangement uses TRBV28 and TRBJ2-5; 8 bases line up with TRBD2. Germline CDR1 and CDR2: MDHEN and SYDVKM. V lost 6 bases to trimming and J lost 5 bases; unmatched junction nucleotides: 11. This CDR3 has 15 residues.

This chain links TRBV29-1 with TRBJ1-4, with D possibly matching TRBD1 (6 bases). The CDR3 is 16 residues long. With 3 bases removed from V and 2 bases from J, the gap between germline ends came to 16 bases. Germline V lookup: CDR1 SQVTM, CDR2 ANQGSEA. CDR3 coding DNA: TGCAGCGTTGAGTCAGGGGAGGGGGTGACTAATGAAAAACTGTTTTTT. Translated, it gives CSVESGEGVTNEKLFF. Full variable domain (missing parts from reference TRBV29-1 and TRBJ1-4): SAVISQKPSRDICQRGTSLTIQCQVDSQVTMMFWYRQQPGQSLTLIATANQGSEATYESGFVIDKFPISRPNLTFSTLTVSNMSPEDSSIYLCSVESGEGVTNEKLFFGSGTQLSVL.

The gene calls are TRBV28 and TRBJ1-2, with D perhaps matching TRBD1 (6 bases). The CDR3 is 14 residues long. V dropped 5 bases and J dropped 8 bases, with 18 bases sitting between them. Germline CDR1 is MDHEN and CDR2 is SYDVKM. CDR3 in amino acids: CASSQGYRERGYTF. The DNA of the CDR3 is TGTGCCAGCAGTCAGGGGTACAGGGAGAGGGGCTACACCTTC.

For this clone: Being one base from a much bigger clone, this may be a read error. This chain uses TRBV4-3 with TRBJ2-7, with TRBD1 as a possible D gene (6 bases). The CDR3 sequence is 15 residues long. CDR1 and CDR2 (germline): LGHNA, YSLEER. CDR3 residues: CASSQAWGQGYEQYF. CDR3 DNA sequence: TGCGCCAGCAGTCAAGCATGGGGGCAAGGCTACGAGCAGTACTTC.

The chain carries TRBV7-9 and TRBJ2-5, with 7 positions matching TRBD2. The CDR3 is 11 amino acids. The V gene end was trimmed by 8 bases and the J gene end by 5 bases; junction bases not matched to a gene: 2. Germline lookup yields CDR1 SEHNR and CDR2 FQNEAQ (reference sequence). The CDR3 region has the DNA TGTGCCAGCGGGAGGGATGAGACCCAGTACTTC. This sequence encodes CASGRDETQYF.

The J gene is TRBJ2-3, the V gene TRBV6-5; no firm D call. The CDR3 sequence is 14 residues long. Trimming pared 2 bases from V and 5 bases from J, leaving 11 bases between. From germline, CDR1 is MNHEY and CDR2 SVGAGI. CDR3 protein: CASSYLRAIDTQYF. The CDR3 DNA follows: TGTGCCAGCAGTTACCTCCGTGCGATAGATACGCAGTATTTT.

The chain has TRBV10-3 and TRBJ1-6; D unresolved. The germline V gene encodes CDR1 ENHRY and CDR2 SYGVKD. The CDR3 runs to 13 residues. The ends were cut back, 6 bases at V and 8 bases at J, with 11 bases in the middle. CDR3 in amino acids: CAIREVGDSPLHF. For the CDR3, the DNA is TGTGCCATCAGGGAAGTCGGGGATTCACCCCTCCACTTT.

The rearrangement links TRBV6-6 to TRBJ1-6; D is possibly TRBD1 (5 bases). The CDR3 covers 15 residues. Germline V lookup: CDR1 MNHNY, CDR2 SVGAGI (reference sequence). V lost 2 bases to trimming and J lost 7 bases, with 12 bases between them. CDR3: CASSYQETDNSPLHF. The CDR3 coding sequence is TGTGCCAGCAGTTACCAGGAGACAGACAATTCACCCCTCCACTTT.

V gene TRBV24-1 combines with J gene TRBJ2-2; D is possibly TRBD1 (5 bases). The CDR3 has 14 residues. V lost 7 bases and J lost 4, with 12 bases in between. CDR1 KGHDR and CDR2 SFDVKD come from the germline V gene. CDR3 sequence: CATSLQGSTGELFF. The CDR3 region has the DNA TGTGCCACCAGCCTCCAGGGATCCACCGGGGAGCTGTTTTTT.

This clone came up many times. This chain links TRBV20-1 with TRBJ1-2; D unresolved. This CDR3 has 11 amino acids. Trimming cost V 6 bases and J 6 bases, with 11 bases left between them. Germline V gene sequence: CDR1 DFQATT, CDR2 SNEGSKA (reference sequence). CDR3: CSARRADGYTF. The DNA for the CDR3 is TGCAGTGCCCGGAGAGCCGATGGCTACACCTTC.

V and J are TRBV18 and TRBJ1-4; D might be TRBD1 (5 bases). The CDR3 contains 14 residues. In germline, CDR1 is KGHSH, CDR2 LQKENI. V was cut by 0 bases and J by 4 bases, with 6 bases left in between. The CDR3 here is CASSPPGDNEKLFF. The CDR3 nucleotides read TGTGCCAGCTCACCACCAGGGGATAATGAAAAACTGTTTTTT.

The chain links TRBV2 to TRBJ2-5; 14 bases align to TRBD2. The CDR3 contains 14 residues. Trimming took 8 bases from V and 4 from J; bases not matched to a gene: 3. Germline CDR1 and CDR2: SNHLY and FYNNEI. The chain's CDR3 is CASSGTSGGETQYF. In DNA form, the CDR3 reads TGTGCCAGCTCAGGGACTAGCGGGGGAGAGACCCAGTACTTC.